This passage covers 25 T cell receptor beta chains from one sample sequenced in a study of vaccination and CD4 T cells after COVID-19. The Oncomine TCR Beta short-read assay was applied to DNA of cultured CD4+ T cells. A single record per CDR3 protein comes from TCRdb applying MiXCR to the PCR reads. The sample lists 20,000 to 25,000 distinct CDR3 sequences, roughly 44% seen once, with approximately 7.9% in the top ten. Treatment of the sample: roughly ten-day PBMC culture with coronavirus spike peptide pools or control peptides (ViraFEST assay). No antigen has been assigned to these receptors. The sample consisted of CD4+ T cells from blood, cultured in vitro. These receptors originate from a human donor who had recovered from COVID-19.

This clonotype was detected only a few times. The chain joins TRBV6-4 to TRBJ2-3, with 10 bases that match TRBD2. CDR3 length: 14 residues. Germline V lookup: CDR1 MRHNA, CDR2 SNTAGT. The V segment lost 5 bases and the J segment 4 bases; nucleotides outside the gene matches: 3. CDR3 coding DNA: TGTGCCAGCAGTCCAGCGGGAGGGGCAGATACGCAGTATTTT. Residues: CASSPAGGADTQYF.

The J gene is TRBJ2-7, the V gene TRBV4-3; 11 bases map to TRBD2. Germline values: CDR1 LGHNA, CDR2 YSLEER. The CDR3 sequence is 19 residues long. V shed 0 bases and J 2 bases; nucleotides not matched to a gene: 12. CDR3 in DNA: TGCGCCAGCAGCCAAGACCCCCTAGCGGGAGGATTTTCCCCCTACGAGCAGTACTTC. Residues: CASSQDPLAGGFSPYEQYF.

V and J are TRBV11-3 and TRBJ2-5; TRBD1 is a possible D gene (6 bases). CDR3 length equals 15 residues. Trimming stripped 0 bases from V and 3 bases from J, with 11 bases between. Germline-derived CDR1 and CDR2 are SGHNT and YENEEA. CDR3 nucleotides: TGTGCCAGCAGCTTAGAAGGGCCAGGGGAAGAGACCCAGTACTTC. Translation gives CASSLEGPGEETQYF.

This clonotype was seen only a few times. The chain combines TRBV19 with TRBJ1-2; D unresolved. The CDR3 covers 16 residues. The V end lost 2 bases, the J end lost 6 bases, and 19 bases lay between the germline ends. The germline CDR1 and CDR2 sequences are LNHDA and SQIVND (reference sequence). In DNA form, the CDR3 reads TGTGCCAGTAGTATACCTTGGGCTGACTGGCAGGATGGCTACACCTTC. Its protein product is CASSIPWADWQDGYTF.

The sample holds a few counts of this clonotype. The V call is TRBV4-3, the J call TRBJ2-7; TRBD2 is a possible D gene (5 bases). CDR3 size: 13 residues. Trimming pared 0 bases from V and 10 bases from J, leaving 13 bases between. Germline V gene sequence: CDR1 LGHNA, CDR2 YSLEER. The CDR3 sequence: CASSQDWNGVQYF. As DNA, the CDR3 is TGCGCCAGCAGCCAAGACTGGAACGGGGTCCAGTACTTC.

The chain uses TRBV30 and TRBJ1-2; D is possibly TRBD1 (5 bases). Germline V gene sequence: CDR1 GTSNPN, CDR2 SVGIG (reference sequence). The CDR3 totals 13 residues. The V end was cut by 0 bases, the J end by 6 bases, with 11 bases between. The chain's CDR3 is CAWSVQGTNGYTF. Here the CDR3 DNA reads TGTGCCTGGAGTGTGCAGGGTACAAATGGCTACACCTTC.

The rearrangement uses TRBV24-1 and TRBJ2-1; 8 positions match TRBD1. The CDR3 totals 17 residues. Trimming at V came to 0 bases and at J to 2 bases, leaving 5 bases not matched to a gene. Germline CDR1 is KGHDR and CDR2 is SFDVKD. The CDR3, as DNA: TGTGCCACCAGTGATTTGCCCGGACAGGGAACCTACAATGAGCAGTTCTTC. Translating it yields CATSDLPGQGTYNEQFF.

This rearrangement joins TRBV7-3 to TRBJ1-1, with TRBD1 as a possible D gene (6 bases). CDR3 length: 13 residues. V was pared by 1 base and J by 5 bases, with 8 bases between. Germline CDR1 SGHTA, CDR2 FQGTGA. Here the CDR3 DNA reads TGTGCCAGCAGCTTAATTCAGGGGACTGAAGCTTTCTTT. It encodes CASSLIQGTEAFF.

With respect to this clonotype: One end of the junction varies from germline; a read error may be responsible. V and J are TRBV20-1 and TRBJ1-1; TRBD1 might be the D (5 bases). This CDR3 region has 13 residues. Germline V gene sequence: CDR1 DFQATT, CDR2 SNEGSKA (reference sequence). CDR3 amino acids: CGARADRYTEAFF. In DNA form, the CDR3 reads TGCGGTGCTAGGGCCGACAGATACACTGAAGCTTTCTTT.

This clonotype was detected only a few times. This rearrangement joins TRBV20-1 to TRBJ1-5; 9 nucleotides match TRBD1. With 0 bases clipped from V and 7 bases from J, the junction kept 10 bases outside the gene matches. The CDR3 is made up of 16 amino acids. CDR1 and CDR2 (germline): DFQATT, SNEGSKA (reference sequence). The CDR3 reads CSARDLRGQGAQPQHF. As DNA, the CDR3 is TGCAGTGCTAGAGATTTGAGGGGACAGGGTGCACAGCCCCAGCATTTT.

The CDR3 DNA is TGTGCCAGCAGCCGGAACAGGGGCGCCTACAATGAGCAGTTCTTC. This sequence encodes CASSRNRGAYNEQFF. The rearrangement joins TRBV5-5 to TRBJ2-1, with 7 bases that match TRBD1. After removal of 4 bases from V and 2 bases from J, the junction contained 6 bases not matched to a gene. The CDR3 spans 15 residues. The germline CDR1 and CDR2 sequences are SGHKS and YYEKEE (reference sequence).

The gene calls are TRBV28 and TRBJ1-1, with 9 bases fitting TRBD1. This CDR3 comprises 13 residues. The V gene end was trimmed by 6 bases and the J gene end by 6 bases; junction bases not matched to a gene: 5. Germline-derived CDR1 and CDR2 are MDHEN and SYDVKM. In DNA, the CDR3 is TGTGCCAGCAGGGGACAGGGAAGGGCTGAAGCTTTCTTT. Amino acids: CASRGQGRAEAFF.

The rearrangement links TRBV20-1 to TRBJ2-2; 7 bases line up with TRBD2. The CDR3 is 16 amino acids. The germline V gene encodes CDR1 DFQATT and CDR2 SNEGSKA (reference sequence). The ends lost 0 bases at V and 8 bases at J; junction bases unmatched: 12. CDR3 coding DNA: TGCAGTGCTAGAGACCCCCGGTCCGGGGGGATGGGGGAGCTGTTTTTT. Amino acids: CSARDPRSGGMGELFF.

The chain joins TRBV6-1 to TRBJ2-1, with D hard to call. From germline, CDR1 is MNHNS and CDR2 SASEGT. This CDR3 has 13 amino acids. V lost 9 bases and J lost 12, with 21 bases in between. CDR3 nucleotide sequence: TGTGCCAGAGGCGGCCGCTGTGCAATGACGCAGTTCTTC. Translated, it gives CARGGRCAMTQFF.

The table lists this clonotype with a few counts. V and J are TRBV20-1 and TRBJ2-3; the match to TRBD2 covers 9 bases. The J segment lost 1 base and the V segment lost 3 bases, leaving 2 bases of the junction unmatched. The CDR3 spans 14 residues. Germline V lookup: CDR1 DFQATT, CDR2 SNEGSKA (reference sequence). CDR3 DNA sequence: TGCAGTGCTAGGAAGCGGGAGGGCACAGATACGCAGTATTTT. Protein: CSARKREGTDTQYF.

J is TRBJ2-5 and V is TRBV4-1; D gene ambiguous. This CDR3 has 14 residues. Germline V gene data show CDR1 as MGHRA and CDR2 as YSYEKL. V gave up 1 base and J gave up 5 bases, with 11 bases separating them. This CDR3 reads CASSQATVGETQYF. The CDR3 DNA sequence: TGCGCCAGCAGCCAAGCAACTGTCGGGGAGACCCAGTACTTC.

With regard to this clonotype: Since the CDR3 does not end with the conserved phenylalanine or tryptophan, this likely comes from a read error. The chain has TRBV7-6 and TRBJ2-5; 10 bases fit TRBD2. The CDR3 totals 17 residues. Germline V gene sequence: CDR1 SGHVS, CDR2 FNYEAQ. The V segment lost 5 bases and the J segment 5 bases; nucleotides outside the gene matches: 14. DNA for the CDR3: TGTGCCAGCAGCCCAGGGGGAGCGGGGGGGCCCGGGGAGACCCAGTACTTA. Protein sequence: CASSPGGAGGPGETQYL.

In its sample, this clonotype was seen a few times. The chain has TRBV27 and TRBJ1-2, with D tentatively TRBD1 (5 bases). This CDR3 is 14 amino acids long. With 2 bases removed from V and 4 bases from J, the gap between germline ends came to 11 bases. The germline gives CDR1 MNHEY, CDR2 SMNVEV (reference sequence). In DNA, the CDR3 is TGTGCCAGCAGTTTAAAAGGGGCACTCTATGGCTACACCTTC. Protein: CASSLKGALYGYTF.

The CDR3 spells CASSRDTQETQYF. CDR3 nucleotide sequence: TGTGCCAGCAGCCGCGACACACAAGAGACCCAGTACTTC. J is TRBJ2-5 and V is TRBV11-3, with D unresolved. The V and J ends lost 5 bases and 2 bases respectively, with 9 bases between them. The CDR3 consists of 13 residues. Looked up from germline, CDR1 is SGHNT and CDR2 is YENEEA.

This rearrangement joins TRBV6-1 to TRBJ2-3, with TRBD2 identical over 8 bases. With 6 bases clipped from V and 0 bases from J, the junction kept 8 bases outside the gene matches. This CDR3 has 16 amino acids. Germline V lookup: CDR1 MNHNS, CDR2 SASEGT. The CDR3 spells CASRRNGLASTDTQYF. The CDR3 nucleotides are TGTGCCAGCAGAAGAAACGGACTAGCCAGCACAGATACGCAGTATTTT.

This clonotype was recorded once. V gene TRBV5-4 combines with J gene TRBJ1-2; TRBD1 agrees at 7 bases. Looked up from germline, CDR1 is SGHNT and CDR2 is YYREEE (reference sequence). V trimming: 0 bases; J trimming: 8 bases; junction bases outside the gene matches: 4. The CDR3 contains 13 residues. As DNA, the CDR3 is TGTGCCAGCAGCTTGGACAGGGGTGGCGGCTACACCTTC. It is translated as CASSLDRGGGYTF.

The genes are TRBV6-2 or TRBV6-3 and TRBJ2-1, with 7 bases aligning to TRBD2. J was trimmed by 3 bases and V by 9 bases; bases with no gene match: 14. The CDR3 runs to 16 residues. Germline V gene data show CDR1 as MNHEY and CDR2 as SVGEGT. The CDR3 here is CASPSLAGELYNEQFF. As DNA, the CDR3 is TGTGCCAGTCCCTCCCTGGCGGGAGAGCTCTACAATGAGCAGTTCTTC.

The CDR3 region has the DNA TGCAGCGTTGTGGGGACTACCAGCTCCTACAATGAGCAGTTCTTC. It is translated as CSVVGTTSSYNEQFF. V usage is TRBV29-1 and J usage is TRBJ2-1; TRBD2 matches at 7 bases. The germline V gene has CDR1 SQVTM and CDR2 ANQGSEA. This CDR3 is 15 amino acids long. The V gene end was trimmed by 4 bases and the J gene end by 0 bases; junction bases not matched to a gene: 6.

This clonotype has a handful of counts. The chain links TRBV19 to TRBJ1-2, with a possible D match to TRBD1 (6 bases). Germline values: CDR1 LNHDA, CDR2 SQIVND (reference sequence). Trimming removed 3 bases from V and 6 bases from J, with 23 bases in between. The CDR3 has 17 residues. The CDR3 reads CASSISITQGSFHGYTF. DNA of the CDR3: TGTGCCAGTAGTATCTCAATTACACAGGGTTCATTCCATGGCTACACCTTC.

This clonotype occurred a few times. This chain connects TRBV11-3 to TRBJ2-7; 11 positions match TRBD2. The V and J ends lost 5 bases and 5 bases, in that order; junction bases with no gene match: 5. There are 14 residues in the CDR3. Germline CDR1 SGHNT, CDR2 YENEEA. The CDR3 region is CASSPTSGSHEQYF. CDR3 coding DNA: TGTGCCAGCAGCCCTACTAGCGGGAGTCACGAGCAGTACTTC.